This T cell receptor beta chain comes out of a study of T cells in Graves' hyperthyroidism and ophthalmopathy. General study results and limits: Ophthalmopathy got predicted by the model a median about 6.7 months before its onset.

V lost 4 bases and J lost 2, with 14 bases in between. Germline V gene data show CDR1 as LNHDA and CDR2 as SQIVND (reference sequence). This CDR3 spans 15 amino acids. Details on this clonotype: Its antigen is unknown.

Among the patients, aged 18 to 65, hyperthyroidism was newly diagnosed and had lasted under 2 months. The study left out patients who had uncontrolled infection, other autoimmune disease, pregnancy or lactation. Clinical symptoms, serum thyroxine and TRAb, thyroid ultrasound and orbital computed tomography were used for the diagnoses. There were TCR beta CDR3 regions amplified from RNA transcripts. With the HTBI primer set, the TCR CDR3 went through a first round of RT-PCR. TCRdb used MiXCR to reprocess the multiplex PCR reads, holding one entry per CDR3 protein. Of fewer than 650,000 distinct CDR3 sequences listed, around 13% are singletons.

The sequence came from a woman between 40 and 50 years old with Graves' hyperthyroidism. The chain combines TRBV19 with TRBJ1-1, with D possibly TRBD1 on 6 matching bases. Sequenced material: blood. CDR3 residues: CASSSKQGPNTEAFF. The CDR3 DNA is TGTGCCAGTAGTAGCAAACAGGGCCCTAACACTGAAGCTTTCTTT. Full variable domain (rest looked up from reference TRBV19 and TRBJ1-1): DGGITQSPKYLFRKEGQNVTLSCEQNLNHDAMYWYRQDPGQGLRLIYYSQIVNDFQKGDIAEGYSVSREKKESFPLTVTSAQKNPTAFYLCASSSKQGPNTEAFFGQGTRLTVV.